This section outlines one T cell receptor beta chain sequence together with its context. The sample originates from a study of shared clonotypes between healthy human individuals. TCRdb's table, derived via immunoSEQ multiplex PCR, lists solely in-frame clones and lacks some. The sample has roughly 810,000 clones; just over 95% are singletons. Positively selected for CCR7, the CD45RO-negative cells used as naive CD8 cells excluded terminally differentiated effector memory CD45RA+ cells. V lost 5 bases to trimming and J lost 4 bases; unmatched junction nucleotides: 10. Germline lookup yields CDR1 MNHEY and CDR2 SMNVEV (reference sequence). The CDR3 is 16 residues long.

This TCR was recovered from a man aged 25 to 40 in good health. This rearrangement joins TRBV27 to TRBJ2-7; 11 bases line up with TRBD2. Sample: naive CD8+ T cells sorted from blood. The DNA of the CDR3 is TGTGCCAGCAGTGCATCAACTAGCGGGAGTGATTACGAGCAGTACTTC. Encoded protein: CASSASTSGSDYEQYF.